This TCR beta chain was captured in a study of early T cells in non-severe SARS-CoV-2 infection (dated by TCRdb to the early 2020s). A note on the overall study: Because TCR sequencing relied on bulk RNA taken from unsorted whole blood, pairing of alpha and beta chains was not possible. General findings and caveats noted by the study authors: VDJdb matching was skewed toward anti-spike CD8 responses, so virus-specific expansions were likely underestimated and private and CD4 specificities were missed.

Deletion took 3 bases off V and 4 bases off J, with a span of 7 bases between the germline ends. The cysteine opens and the phenylalanine closes a CDR3 of 13 amino acids. CDR3 DNA only is kept here, 39 bases in frame from base 1. This clonotype was picked up many times. Its recognized antigen is unknown. No per-base quality is available; no much larger clone lies one base away. The library was generated by 5' RACE. TCRdb lists the instrument as NextSeq 500. To correct for sequencing error and PCR bias, the TCR library protocol tagged individual cDNA molecules with unique molecular identifiers. Both TCR alpha and beta chains were sequenced, and tight co-correlation was observed between alpha and beta sequence abundances in each sample. The original methods were these. Decombinator V4 was used to annotate the V gene, J gene and CDR3 of the TCR sequences. TCRs were defined as expanded if a significant change between any two time points was detected under a Poisson model with p below 0.0001. TCR abundances were normalised to the total number of TCRs sequenced per sample and expressed as counts per million. TRAV1-2 paired with TRAJ12, TRAJ20 or TRAJ33 defined MAIT TCRs, while TRAV10 paired with TRAJ18 defined iNKT TCRs. VDJdb, accessed 1 November 2021, was searched for CMV, EBV and SARS-CoV-2 annotated TCRs, with TCRs annotated for multiple antigens excluded. TCRdb's own reprocessing of the public reads used fastp at Q25 and MiXCR and kept productive beta chains. Rows with one shared CDR3 protein collapse into an entry with the most common genes and DNA. None of the V and J calls come from the authors' own analysis; TCRdb made them. The sample records around 60,000 distinct CDR3 sequences, approximately 12% of which are singletons. Of the sample, 4.4% is held by the ten largest clones.

This was a case-control study nested in a cohort of healthcare workers in London, UK, who had nasopharyngeal swab PCR tests and blood samples taken every week. Healthcare workers were recruited between 23 and 31 March 2020, during the week of the UK lockdown, and were followed weekly for up to about 15 weeks. The sequencing input was whole blood. The chain employs TRBV12-3 or TRBV12-4 and TRBJ1-5; perhaps TRBD1 is the D gene, with 5 bases matching. This sequence was found in an adult who was a healthcare worker with PCR-confirmed SARS-CoV-2 infection or an uninfected control (not recorded which). This receptor has the CDR3 CASSFGGNQPQHF. In nucleotides, the sequence is TGTGCCAGCAGTTTCGGGGGAAATCAGCCCCAGCATTTT.